The 18 T cell receptor beta chains below come from one sample, sequenced in a study of graft-versus-host responses after intestinal transplantation. The protocol was immunoSEQ multiplex PCR, while the TCRdb copy is restricted to in-frame clones and leaves out a portion. The profile shows tens of thousands of clones, 94% of them singletons. The sample was PBMCs, taken 156 days after intestinal transplant. The receptors originated from a human patient who received an intestinal transplant, so some T cells may come from the graft donor.

This clone was picked up one time. V is TRBV7-3 and J is TRBJ2-3; possibly TRBD1 for D (6 bases). CDR1 is SGHTA, CDR2 FQGTGA, per germline. The CDR3 is 15 residues long. Trimming stripped 4 bases from V and 1 base from J, with 12 bases between. The CDR3 sequence: CASSSGARGTDTQYF. For the CDR3, the DNA is TGTGCCAGCAGCTCAGGGGCCAGGGGCACAGATACGCAGTATTTT.

The chain is built from TRBV27 and TRBJ2-2, with no clear D. This CDR3 is 14 amino acids long. Germline V gene sequence: CDR1 MNHEY, CDR2 SMNVEV (reference sequence). Trimming removed 7 bases from V and 2 bases from J, with 11 bases in between. CDR3: CASTSVGNTGELFF. CDR3 bases: TGTGCCAGCACGTCGGTCGGTAACACCGGGGAGCTGTTTTTT.

V usage is TRBV6-5 and J usage is TRBJ2-7, with D hard to call. The ends were cut back, 2 bases at V and 3 bases at J, with 8 bases in the middle. The CDR3 loop spans 13 amino acids. The germline V gene encodes CDR1 MNHEY and CDR2 SVGAGI. For the CDR3, the DNA is TGTGCCAGCAGTTACGGCAGTTACTACGAGCAGTACTTC. It is translated as CASSYGSYYEQYF.

The chain recombines TRBV7-6 with TRBJ2-7; D is perhaps TRBD2 (5 bases). The CDR3 covers 17 residues. With 5 bases removed from V and 0 bases from J, the gap between germline ends came to 20 bases. The germline V gene has CDR1 SGHVS and CDR2 FNYEAQ. Written as DNA, the CDR3 is TGTGCCAGCAGCGCCTACTTACCTAGCACCGGCTCCTACGAGCAGTACTTC. Translation gives CASSAYLPSTGSYEQYF.

This chain links TRBV4-1 with TRBJ1-1, with D possibly being TRBD1 (5 bases). Germline loops: CDR1 MGHRA, CDR2 YSYEKL. The CDR3 totals 13 residues. Trimming left V 6 bases short and J 5 bases short, with 13 bases between. In nucleotides, the CDR3 is TGCGCCAGCAGTGCCGTCGGGGGGACTGAAGCTTTCTTT. The encoded protein is CASSAVGGTEAFF.

With respect to this clone: The junction does not match germline at one end; this may be a read error. The rearrangement links TRBV30 to TRBJ2-5; 8 positions match TRBD2. The CDR3 is 15 amino acids. Looked up from germline, CDR1 is GTSNPN and CDR2 is SVGIG (reference sequence). The CDR3 loop reads CDWRLIRGGGETQYF. CDR3 in DNA: TGTGACTGGAGACTCATCCGGGGGGGAGGAGAGACCCAGTACTTC.

This chain uses TRBV5-8 with TRBJ2-7; D gene ambiguous. CDR3 size: 15 residues. Germline V gene sequence: CDR1 SGHTS, CDR2 YDEGEE. V was cut by 4 bases and J by 2 bases, with 16 bases left in between. CDR3 protein: CASSLGVSATYEQYF. In nucleotides, the CDR3 is TGTGCCAGCAGCCTGGGCGTGTCAGCAACCTACGAGCAGTACTTC.

The CDR3 sequence is CASSLSTGGTDTQYF. The CDR3 DNA reads as TGTGCCAGCAGTTTATCGACAGGGGGCACAGATACGCAGTATTTT. This rearrangement joins TRBV27 to TRBJ2-3, with 8 bases fitting TRBD1. The germline V gene has CDR1 MNHEY and CDR2 SMNVEV (reference sequence). The CDR3 extends over 15 amino acids. With 0 bases clipped from V and 1 base from J, the junction kept 0 bases outside the gene matches.

The chain links TRBV9 to TRBJ2-1; a weak D match, TRBD1 (6 bases). The germline V gene encodes CDR1 SGDLS and CDR2 YYNGEE. The V gene lost 4 bases and the J gene lost 4 bases, with 21 bases spanning the gap. This CDR3 is built from 17 residues. In DNA form, the CDR3 reads TGTGCCAGCAGCCCAAACCTCAGGGGTGGGATTTACAATGAGCAGTTCTTC. Residues: CASSPNLRGGIYNEQFF.

The V and J genes are TRBV5-1 and TRBJ1-5; a possible D gene is TRBD1 (6 bases). Deletions cut 2 bases from V and 6 bases from J, with 12 bases between. The CDR3 loop spans 14 amino acids. Germline V gene data show CDR1 as SGHRS and CDR2 as YFSETQ. The CDR3 loop is CASSLGGGGQPQHF. CDR3 coding DNA: TGCGCCAGCAGCTTAGGGGGTGGAGGTCAGCCCCAGCATTTT.

This chain uses TRBV28 with TRBJ2-1; the match to TRBD2 covers 12 bases. CDR3 length: 17 amino acids. J was trimmed by 6 bases and V by 4 bases; bases with no gene match: 10. Looked up from germline, CDR1 is MDHEN and CDR2 is SYDVKM. The CDR3 DNA follows: TGTGCCAGCAGTTGGATGACTAGCGGGAGTGGTTTCAATGAGCAGTTCTTC. Its protein product is CASSWMTSGSGFNEQFF.

The chain employs TRBV19 and TRBJ1-5; 7 nucleotides line up with TRBD1. The CDR3 is 15 residues long. Germline loops: CDR1 LNHDA, CDR2 SQIVND (reference sequence). After removal of 4 bases from V and 1 base from J, the junction contained 4 bases not matched to a gene. CDR3 sequence (DNA): TGTGCCAGTAGTACAACGGGACAGAGCAATCAGCCCCAGCATTTT. It yields the protein CASSTTGQSNQPQHF. Filled out from reference TRBV19 and TRBJ1-5, the complete variable domain reads DGGITQSPKYLFRKEGQNVTLSCEQNLNHDAMYWYRQDPGQGLRLIYYSQIVNDFQKGDIAEGYSVSREKKESFPLTVTSAQKNPTAFYLCASSTTGQSNQPQHFGDGTRLSIL.

This clone was seen more than once but under ten times. The chain recombines TRBV6-1 with TRBJ1-6, with TRBD1 identical over 7 bases. The trim removed 8 bases at V and 9 bases at J, leaving 10 bases unmatched. The CDR3 covers 14 residues. Germline V gene sequence: CDR1 MNHNS, CDR2 SASEGT. This chain's CDR3 is CASGVGGRGSPLHF. CDR3 DNA: TGTGCCAGCGGGGTAGGGGGCCGCGGTTCACCCCTCCACTTT.

The J gene is TRBJ1-2, the V gene TRBV6-6; D uncertain. The CDR3 spans 15 residues. Trimming removed 6 bases from V and 3 bases from J, with 17 bases in between. Germline V gene data show CDR1 as MNHNY and CDR2 as SVGAGI (reference sequence). CDR3 DNA: TGTGCCAGCAGCCACGTTGACCGGGATCACTATGGCTACACCTTC. Protein: CASSHVDRDHYGYTF.

V is TRBV19 and J is TRBJ1-1; D gene ambiguous. From germline, CDR1 is LNHDA and CDR2 SQIVND (reference sequence). The V and J ends lost 4 bases and 8 bases respectively, with 11 bases between them. This CDR3 is 12 amino acids long. The CDR3: CASSTAREEAFF. The CDR3, as DNA: TGTGCCAGTAGTACCGCCCGGGAGGAAGCTTTCTTT.

CDR3 coding DNA: TGCGCCAGCGAAAGTTATAGCGGGGCCCAAGAGACCCAGTACTTC. This codes for CASESYSGAQETQYF. The chain employs TRBV10-2 and TRBJ2-5, with TRBD2 matching 8 bases. The CDR3 has 15 residues. The germline V gene has CDR1 WSHSY and CDR2 SAAADI. V lost 8 bases to trimming and J lost 1 base; unmatched junction nucleotides: 9.

The rearrangement uses TRBV28 and TRBJ1-6; perhaps TRBD1 as D (5 bases). V was trimmed by 8 bases and J by 7 bases, leaving 9 bases between them. Germline loops: CDR1 MDHEN, CDR2 SYDVKM. The CDR3 totals 12 residues. The CDR3 is CASRQTNSPLHF. The CDR3 coding sequence is TGTGCCAGCCGACAGACCAATTCACCCCTCCACTTT.

The chain carries TRBV4-2 and TRBJ2-1, with 7 bases aligning to TRBD2. The CDR3 runs to 15 residues. V dropped 4 bases and J dropped 2; count of bases not matched to a gene: 5. CDR1 and CDR2 from the germline V gene are LGHNA and YNFKEQ. CDR3 amino acids: CASSLERGPYNEQFF. CDR3 DNA sequence: TGTGCCAGCAGCCTGGAGCGGGGCCCCTACAATGAGCAGTTCTTC.